The T cell receptor beta chain described here comes from a study of T cell changes during pregnancy in multiple sclerosis (dated by TCRdb to the late 2010s). Study-wide context: The study examined how the T cell repertoire changed over the course of pregnancy in women with multiple sclerosis.

V is reduced by 6 bases and J by 7 bases, leaving a spacing of 16 bases between them. As encoded in the germline V gene, CDR1 is KGHSH while CDR2 is LQKENI. Its CDR3 holds 14 amino acids, cysteine through phenylalanine. The DNA shown is the 42-base CDR3, in frame from base 1. In the case of this clone: Its antigen target is currently unknown. No base-level quality is on record; no much larger clone is a single base apart.

Libraries were built with the immunoSEQ multiplex PCR assay. TCRdb re-hosts the immuneACCESS table, in-frame sequences only. Its copies lack some clones; in the studies checked, an unresolved V gene accounts for under half of them, and the cause for the rest is not known. This sample gives tens of thousands of clones in total; 85% to 95% of them show up just once. Together, the top ten hold 0.5% to 0.75% of the sample. The source was CD4+ T cells from peripheral blood mononuclear cells, collected in the third trimester of pregnancy. The receptor chain draws on TRBV18 and TRBJ2-4; TRBD2 is a weak D gene call, 5 bases matching. The TCR was taken from a female donor with multiple sclerosis, enrolled in a pregnancy study. The CDR3 reads CASSPQRAGNIQYF. The sequenced DNA is TGTGCCAGCTCCCCCCAGAGGGCGGGTAACATTCAGTACTTC.